These 19 T cell receptor beta chains came from one sample sequenced in a study of shared T cell receptors in the human thymus. Generated by immunoSEQ multiplex PCR, the TCRdb table keeps only in-frame clones and is missing some. The table includes 630,000 or so clones, around 87% detected once. A further study also used this sample, focusing on human thymus T cells.

What was sequenced was thymocytes. The receptors here all came from a boy under two years old with a congenital heart defect.

The V gene is TRBV28, the J gene TRBJ1-1, with TRBD1 as a possible D gene (6 bases). The CDR3 runs 17 residues. V lost 0 bases to trimming and J lost 0 bases, with 14 bases between them. The germline gives CDR1 MDHEN, CDR2 SYDVKM. The CDR3 sequence: CASSLCTQTGLNTEAFF. The CDR3, as DNA: TGTGCCAGCAGTTTATGCACCCAAACAGGGTTGAACACTGAAGCTTTCTTT.

The V and J genes are TRBV6-6 and TRBJ2-2; unclear D gene. Deletions cut 0 bases from V and 4 bases from J, with 6 bases between. The CDR3 runs 14 residues. Germline loops: CDR1 MNHNY, CDR2 SVGAGI (reference sequence). The CDR3 nucleotides are TGTGCCAGCAGTTACTCGTTTCTCACCGGGGAGCTGTTTTTT. Protein sequence: CASSYSFLTGELFF.

The rearrangement uses TRBV27 and TRBJ2-3, with D possibly being TRBD2 (6 bases). Trimming took 2 bases from V and 6 from J, leaving 12 bases between them. The CDR3 runs 14 residues. Germline values: CDR1 MNHEY, CDR2 SMNVEV (reference sequence). The CDR3 DNA reads TGTGCCAGCAGTTTAAGGCGGGACCACGATACGCAGTATTTT. It codes for CASSLRRDHDTQYF.

This chain joins TRBV1 and TRBJ2-3; the table's TRBD1 call for D was not verified on the DNA. TRBV1 is described as a pseudogene. The CDR3 is 15 residues long. CDR3 amino acids: CTSSQTGPTSDTQYF. In DNA form, the CDR3 reads TGCACCAGCAGCCAGACAGGACCCACTTCAGATACGCAGTATTTT.

The chain uses TRBV12-5 and TRBJ2-1, with 12 bases identical to TRBD2. CDR3 length: 17 amino acids. The V gene's germline CDR1 is LGHNT and CDR2 FRNRAP. Trimming cost V 1 base and J 4 bases; bases outside gene matches: 5. CDR3 nucleotide sequence: TGTGCTAGTGGTTTGGCTAAAACTAGCGGGAGGTACAATGAGCAGTTCTTC. It is translated as CASGLAKTSGRYNEQFF.

This clone was seen a single time. The chain employs TRBV4-1 and TRBJ1-5, with TRBD1 matching over 9 bases. CDR1 MGHRA and CDR2 YSYEKL come from the germline V gene. V lost 1 base, J lost 3 bases, and 13 bases stayed unmatched. There are 19 residues in the CDR3. The CDR3 sequence: CASSQVVQGARTDNQPQHF. Here the CDR3 DNA reads TGCGCCAGCAGCCAAGTGGTACAGGGGGCCAGGACAGACAATCAGCCCCAGCATTTT.

The V gene is TRBV4-1, the J gene TRBJ2-3; maybe TRBD2 (6 bases). The CDR3 contains 17 residues. Trimming removed 3 bases from V and 0 bases from J, with 16 bases in between. Looked up from germline, CDR1 is MGHRA and CDR2 is YSYEKL. CDR3 residues: CASSHSTSRSSTDTQYF. In DNA, the CDR3 is TGCGCCAGCAGCCATTCTACTAGCAGATCTAGCACAGATACGCAGTATTTT.

This clone was recorded only once. The chain uses TRBV27 and TRBJ2-3; 10 bases agree with TRBD2. The CDR3 contains 16 residues. J was trimmed by 1 base and V by 6 bases; bases with no gene match: 7. Looked up from germline, CDR1 is MNHEY and CDR2 is SMNVEV (reference sequence). The CDR3 reads CASRSAGTSGTDTQYF. DNA of the CDR3: TGTGCCAGCAGGTCCGCCGGGACTAGCGGCACAGATACGCAGTATTTT.

The chain employs TRBV29-1 and TRBJ2-2; no firm D call. This CDR3 spans 17 amino acids. Germline CDR1 is SQVTM and CDR2 is ANQGSEA. V lost 5 bases and J 3 bases, leaving 22 bases between the germline ends. As DNA, the CDR3 is TGCAGCGTTTCGAGTCAGGTATCATACCGAGACACCGGGGAGCTGTTTTTT. This codes for CSVSSQVSYRDTGELFF.

This sequence joins TRBV28 and TRBJ2-1; 7 bases agree with TRBD1. The J segment lost 0 bases and the V segment lost 3 bases, leaving 20 bases of the junction unmatched. This CDR3 comprises 21 residues. Per the germline V gene, CDR1 is MDHEN and CDR2 is SYDVKM. The CDR3 sequence: CASSFNPKFCSTGSSYNEQFF. The CDR3 nucleotides read TGTGCCAGCAGTTTTAACCCTAAGTTCTGTTCGACAGGGAGCTCCTACAATGAGCAGTTCTTC.

This chain joins TRBV7-2 and TRBJ2-1; 9 bases map to TRBD2. Unmatched junction bases numbered 6, after V lost 5 bases and J lost 4 bases. The V gene's germline CDR1 is SGHTA and CDR2 FQGNSA. CDR3 length: 15 residues. The CDR3 sequence is CASSAFAGGYNEQFF. The CDR3, as DNA: TGTGCCAGCAGCGCCTTTGCGGGGGGGTACAATGAGCAGTTCTTC.

The chain combines TRBV7-9 with TRBJ2-7, with 9 positions matching TRBD2. The CDR3 extends over 16 amino acids. The ends lost 0 bases at V and 2 bases at J; junction bases unmatched: 5. From germline, CDR1 is SEHNR and CDR2 FQNEAQ (reference sequence). The CDR3 DNA follows: TGTGCCAGCAGCTTAGCGCATAGCGGGAGTGCCTACGAGCAGTACTTC. Its translation: CASSLAHSGSAYEQYF.

This chain connects TRBV4-3 to TRBJ2-2, with D possibly being TRBD1 (6 bases). This CDR3 is 16 amino acids long. The germline gives CDR1 LGHNA, CDR2 YSLEER. V lost 2 bases and J 4 bases, leaving 14 bases between the germline ends. The CDR3 here is CASSQPPRGFTGELFF. The DNA for the CDR3 is TGCGCCAGCAGCCAACCCCCTAGGGGGTTCACCGGGGAGCTGTTTTTT.

This chain uses TRBV4-1 with TRBJ2-3, with 14 positions matching TRBD2. The CDR3 totals 18 residues. Germline lookup yields CDR1 MGHRA and CDR2 YSYEKL. The trim removed 0 bases at V and 5 bases at J, leaving 7 bases unmatched. For the CDR3, the DNA is TGCGCCAGCAGCCAAGATTTGACTAGCGGGAGGGTTCGAGATACGCAGTATTTT. Amino acids: CASSQDLTSGRVRDTQYF.

The chain joins TRBV30 to TRBJ2-7; the D is unclear. The CDR3 is 13 residues long. The germline V gene has CDR1 GTSNPN and CDR2 SVGIG (reference sequence). Trimming cost V 4 bases and J 6 bases, with 16 bases left between them. The CDR3 is CAWNFGRSGEQYF. Written as DNA, the CDR3 is TGTGCCTGGAATTTCGGCAGATCGGGCGAGCAGTACTTC. The full variable domain, completed using reference TRBV30 and TRBJ2-7, is SQTIHQWPATLVQPVGSPLSLECTVEGTSNPNLYWYRQAAGRGLQLLFYSVGIGQISSEVPQNLSASRPQDRQFILSSKKLLLSDSGFYLCAWNFGRSGEQYFGPGTRLTVT.

This clone was observed once. The chain recombines TRBV28 with TRBJ1-5; no firm D call. The germline V and J ends were trimmed by 5 bases and 3 bases, with 11 bases remaining between them. The CDR3 is 14 residues long. CDR1 and CDR2 (germline): MDHEN, SYDVKM. Here the CDR3 reads CASSRRPSNQPQHF. CDR3 sequence (DNA): TGTGCCAGCAGTCGGCGGCCTTCCAATCAGCCCCAGCATTTT.

V usage is TRBV11-3 and J usage is TRBJ2-7; 10 bases align to TRBD2. Trimming cost V 0 bases and J 2 bases; bases outside gene matches: 4. The germline CDR1 and CDR2 sequences are SGHNT and YENEEA. The CDR3 runs 16 residues. CDR3 bases: TGTGCCAGCAGCTTAGATCAGCTAGCGGGAGCCTACGAGCAGTACTTC. Its protein is CASSLDQLAGAYEQYF. The whole variable domain, remainder taken from reference TRBV11-3 and TRBJ2-7, is EAGVVQSPRYKIIEKKQPVAFWCNPISGHNTLYWYLQNLGQGPELLIRYENEEAVDDSQLPKDRFSAERLKGVDSTLKIQPAELGDSAVYLCASSLDQLAGAYEQYFGPGTRLTVT.

This chain connects TRBV18 to TRBJ2-5; D uncertain. The CDR3 has 14 amino acids. Germline V gene sequence: CDR1 KGHSH, CDR2 LQKENI. V lost 0 bases and J lost 5, with 10 bases in between. DNA of the CDR3: TGTGCCAGCTCACCACCTCTAGTATGGGAGACCCAGTACTTC. It translates to CASSPPLVWETQYF.

The V call is TRBV29-1, the J call TRBJ2-1; the match to TRBD2 covers 13 bases. There are 16 residues in the CDR3. V lost 6 bases, J lost 7 bases, and 12 bases stayed unmatched. The germline CDR1 and CDR2 sequences are SQVTM and ANQGSEA. The CDR3 region has the DNA TGCAGCGTAAGCAGACTAGCGGGAGGTCGGGGAAATGAGCAGTTCTTC. It translates to CSVSRLAGGRGNEQFF.